Each of the 9 T cell receptor beta chains below was sequenced from the same sample in a study of T cell responses to AZD1222 COVID-19 vaccine. TCRdb keeps only in-frame clones here, not all; method: immunoSEQ multiplex PCR. This table holds 85,000 to 130,000 clones, 90% found once. This specimen was peripheral blood, taken 28 days after the second AZD1222 dose. The receptors originated from an adult who received the AZD1222 COVID-19 vaccine.

The chain couples TRBV7-9 to TRBJ1-6; maybe TRBD1 (5 bases). Trimming cost V 1 base and J 9 bases, with 16 bases left between them. CDR3 length: 16 residues. Germline V gives CDR1 SEHNR, CDR2 FQNEAQ (reference sequence). The CDR3: CASSLDGRFDSSPLHF. CDR3 coding DNA: TGTGCCAGCAGCTTAGACGGTCGGTTCGACAGTTCACCCCTCCACTTT.

The V gene is TRBV7-9, the J gene TRBJ2-7; no clear D. With 5 bases removed from V and 2 bases from J, the gap between germline ends came to 19 bases. The CDR3 sequence is 16 residues long. CDR1 and CDR2 (germline): SEHNR, FQNEAQ (reference sequence). The CDR3 here is CASSGRSAAATYEQYF. The CDR3 DNA is TGTGCCAGCAGCGGGCGATCTGCGGCCGCGACCTACGAGCAGTACTTC.

The chain is built from TRBV7-3 and TRBJ1-6, with 8 positions matching TRBD1. The germline CDR1 and CDR2 sequences are SGHTA and FQGTGA. The CDR3 length is 19 residues. With V trimmed by 5 bases and J by 0 bases, 12 bases remained unmatched. The DNA for the CDR3 is TGTGCCAGCAGCCCCCAGGGGACAGGAGTAAGCTCCTATAATTCACCCCTCCACTTT. Its translation: CASSPQGTGVSSYNSPLHF.

The CDR3 DNA follows: TGTGCCTGGACCCAGGGGGCATTTGGAAACACCATATATTTT. Residues: CAWTQGAFGNTIYF. The rearrangement links TRBV30 to TRBJ1-3; 8 positions agree with TRBD1. The V gene end was trimmed by 4 bases and the J gene end by 3 bases; junction bases not matched to a gene: 5. Germline CDR1 reads GTSNPN; CDR2 reads SVGIG (reference sequence). This CDR3 contains 14 residues.

The CDR3 nucleotides are TGCGCCAGCAGCTTCGGGACTAGCGAACAAGAGACCCAGTACTTC. Amino acid sequence: CASSFGTSEQETQYF. The rearrangement links TRBV5-1 to TRBJ2-5; TRBD2 agrees at 10 bases. Per germline, CDR1 SGHRS and CDR2 YFSETQ. The CDR3 runs 15 residues. With 2 bases clipped from V and 2 bases from J, the junction kept 3 bases outside the gene matches.

This chain connects TRBV10-3 to TRBJ2-7; D gene ambiguous. Trimming cost V 4 bases and J 3 bases, with 10 bases left between them. Germline CDR1 ENHRY, CDR2 SYGVKD. The CDR3 is 13 amino acids. CDR3 coding DNA: TGTGCCATCAGTGCAACTCCCGGCTACGAGCAGTACTTC. This encodes CAISATPGYEQYF.

The V and J genes are TRBV7-2 and TRBJ1-6; D is unresolved. With 2 bases removed from V and 7 bases from J, the gap between germline ends came to 15 bases. This CDR3 contains 16 residues. Germline CDR1 is SGHTA and CDR2 is FQGNSA. The CDR3: CASSLLSLPGNSPLHF. CDR3 coding DNA: TGTGCCAGCAGCTTATTGTCACTCCCGGGGAATTCACCCCTCCACTTT. Full variable domain (remainder filled in from reference TRBV7-2 and TRBJ1-6): GAGVSQSPSNKVTEKGKDVELRCDPISGHTALYWYRQSLGQGLEFLIYFQGNSAPDKSGLPSDRFSAERTGGSVSTLTIQRTQQEDSAVYLCASSLLSLPGNSPLHFGNGTRLTVT.

The chain joins TRBV4-2 to TRBJ1-2; D is unresolved. This CDR3 contains 14 residues. V lost 3 bases to trimming and J lost 7 bases, with 15 bases between them. CDR1 and CDR2 (germline): LGHNA, YNFKEQ. The chain's CDR3 is CASSQDDTRVGYTF. The DNA of the CDR3 is TGTGCCAGCAGCCAGGACGATACGAGGGTTGGCTACACCTTC.

The chain uses TRBV6-5 and TRBJ1-5; D not certain. This CDR3 comprises 13 residues. Trimming removed 6 bases at V and 7 bases at J, with 13 bases between. Germline CDR1 is MNHEY and CDR2 is SVGAGI. The CDR3 DNA reads TGTGCCAGCAGGGTCGTTCCCACCCAGCCCCAGCATTTT. Protein: CASRVVPTQPQHF.